The clone carrying this TCR beta chain came up a few times. Its specificity is not known. This sample was taken from a study of vaccination and CD4 T cells after COVID-19. Study-level results: In convalescent patients, a median roughly 86% of reactive clones appeared only post-vaccination.

Treatment described: roughly 10-day PBMC culture with coronavirus spike peptide pools or control peptides (ViraFEST assay). The trim removed 6 bases at V and 4 bases at J, leaving 9 bases unmatched. CDR1 and CDR2 from the germline V gene are MNHEY and SMNVEV (reference sequence). There are 15 residues in the CDR3. An Oncomine TCR Beta short-read assay was used to sequence the DNA from cultured CD4+ T cells. Each CDR3 protein gets one entry after TCRdb re-called the PCR reads with MiXCR. The sample consists of around 26,000 distinct CDR3 sequences, roughly 64% of them appearing once. V gene TRBV27 combines with J gene TRBJ1-5; 7 nucleotides match TRBD1. The sequencing input was CD4+ T cells from blood, cultured in vitro. The source is a human donor who had recovered from COVID-19. CDR3 sequence (DNA): TGTGCCAGCAGGCGAGTAGGGACAGAGAATCAGCCCCAGCATTTT. Protein: CASRRVGTENQPQHF.